The 9 T cell receptor beta chains given below trace back to one sample, sequenced in a study of T cells of healthy individuals. One entry per CDR3 protein results from TCRdb running MiXCR on the 5' RACE reads. This repertoire shows about 96,000 distinct CDR3 sequences, 17% found once; its top ten account for 6.2%. Receptor source: a human donor in good health.

This clonotype was seen only a few times. The chain recombines TRBV6-5 with TRBJ1-4; D unresolved. The CDR3 totals 15 residues. Germline-derived CDR1 and CDR2 are MNHEY and SVGAGI. Trimming removed 0 bases at V and 3 bases at J, with 8 bases between. CDR3 amino acids: CASSYSGNSNEKLFF. For the CDR3, the DNA is TGTGCCAGCAGTTACTCGGGGAATTCTAATGAAAAACTGTTTTTT.

This clonotype occurred a few times. The V gene is TRBV2, the J gene TRBJ1-1; TRBD1 might be the D (5 bases). The germline gives CDR1 SNHLY, CDR2 FYNNEI. Trimming shortened V by 11 bases and J by 3 bases, and 10 bases separated the two germline ends. This CDR3 is 11 amino acids long. CDR3 loop: CAGARDTEAFF. CDR3 nucleotide sequence: TGTGCCGGGGCGAGGGACACTGAAGCTTTCTTT.

This clonotype was seen a handful of times. The J gene is TRBJ1-2, the V gene TRBV27; a possible D gene is TRBD1 (6 bases). Per germline, CDR1 MNHEY and CDR2 SMNVEV (reference sequence). This CDR3 region has 13 residues. V lost 2 bases to trimming and J lost 6 bases, with 10 bases between them. The CDR3 DNA is TGTGCCAGCAGTTTACGGGGGGCGGATGGCTACACCTTC. Translating it yields CASSLRGADGYTF.

The CDR3 is CASSPAGTGVWYGYTF. CDR3 coding DNA: TGTGCCAGCAGCCCCGCCGGGACAGGGGTCTGGTATGGCTACACCTTC. This chain connects TRBV28 to TRBJ1-2; TRBD1 aligns across 10 bases. CDR1 is MDHEN, CDR2 SYDVKM, per germline. The CDR3 is 16 amino acids. V lost 6 bases, J lost 5 bases, and 12 bases stayed unmatched.

This clonotype was found many times. V usage is TRBV30 and J usage is TRBJ2-1; TRBD2 agrees at 9 bases. Germline-derived CDR1 and CDR2 are GTSNPN and SVGIG (reference sequence). The J segment lost 2 bases and the V segment lost 3 bases, leaving 8 bases of the junction unmatched. CDR3 length equals 16 residues. CDR3 amino acids: CAWRAGGGAAYNEQFF. The CDR3 DNA reads as TGTGCCTGGAGGGCCGGCGGGGGGGCCGCCTACAATGAGCAGTTCTTC. The variable domain in full, with the rest retrieved from reference TRBV30 and TRBJ2-1, is SQTIHQWPATLVQPVGSPLSLECTVEGTSNPNLYWYRQAAGRGLQLLFYSVGIGQISSEVPQNLSASRPQDRQFILSSKKLLLSDSGFYLCAWRAGGGAAYNEQFFGPGTRLTVL.

This clonotype was seen more than once but under ten times. The chain is built from TRBV4-1 and TRBJ2-3; D unclear. The V end was cut by 0 bases, the J end by 6 bases, with 7 bases between. Germline lookup yields CDR1 MGHRA and CDR2 YSYEKL. This CDR3 region has 13 residues. The CDR3 nucleotides read TGCGCCAGCAGCCAAGAGGACGGCGATACGCAGTATTTT. Amino acids: CASSQEDGDTQYF.

This clonotype was observed at least ten times. The chain couples TRBV5-1 to TRBJ1-6, with D hard to call. V was shortened by 4 bases and J by 6 bases, with 14 bases between the two germline ends. The CDR3 is 15 residues long. Germline CDR1 reads SGHRS; CDR2 reads YFSETQ. CDR3 amino acids: CASSPGSARNSPLHF. In nucleotides, the CDR3 is TGCGCCAGCAGCCCGGGATCAGCGCGTAATTCACCCCTCCACTTT. The whole variable domain, remainder taken from reference TRBV5-1 and TRBJ1-6, is KAGVTQTPRYLIKTRGQQVTLSCSPISGHRSVSWYQQTPGQGLQFLFEYFSETQRNKGNFPGRFSGRQFSNSRSEMNVSTLELGDSALYLCASSPGSARNSPLHFGNGTRLTVT.

This clonotype was seen many times. V usage is TRBV28 and J usage is TRBJ1-4; D is ambiguous. CDR1 and CDR2 from the germline V gene are MDHEN and SYDVKM. The CDR3 consists of 18 residues. The V end was cut by 6 bases, the J end by 0 bases, with 20 bases between. CDR3 residues: CASREVGRTFTTNEKLFF. The CDR3 bases are TGTGCCAGCAGGGAAGTAGGGCGAACCTTCACAACTAATGAAAAACTGTTTTTT.

The rearrangement joins TRBV5-1 to TRBJ2-3; D is possibly TRBD1 (6 bases). The CDR3 consists of 14 residues. The germline V gene has CDR1 SGHRS and CDR2 YFSETQ. The V end was cut by 6 bases, the J end by 2 bases, with 13 bases between. Written as DNA, the CDR3 is TGCGCCAGCACCGTGGACAGCTTCACAGATACGCAGTATTTT. Translation: CASTVDSFTDTQYF.